The entry below gives a single T cell receptor beta chain sequence along with its context. Its antigen is as yet unknown. The V and J ends lost 1 base and 6 bases respectively, with 15 bases between them. Germline V gives CDR1 LGHNA, CDR2 YSLEER. The CDR3 has 15 amino acids. Genomic DNA (from each subset) was split evenly across several immunoSEQ plates. Clones were read by immunoSEQ multiplex PCR, and TCRdb kept only the in-frame ones, dropping some. The table shows roughly 2,000,000 clones, with 85% to 95% occurring only once. The sample originates from a study of shared clonotypes between healthy human individuals. CD45RO-negative, CCR7-positively selected cells formed the naive CD8 fraction, excluding terminally differentiated effector memory CD45RA+ cells. Study conclusions and caveats: The study sampled only blood, and tissue repertoires likely differ. Incompleteness in sorted-subset sequencing, despite large depth, was shown by rarefaction. A limitation of the genetic and exposure-history diversity represented arose from few donors.

The chain carries TRBV4-3 and TRBJ1-1; perhaps TRBD1 as D (5 bases). Specimen: naive CD8+ T cells from PBMCs. The TCR was taken from a man between 18 and 35 years old in good health. Some clones in this sample may be carry-over from other donors' samples. CDR3 sequence reads: CASSQGMEGYAEAFF. The CDR3 DNA follows: TGCGCCAGCAGCCAAGGAATGGAGGGGTACGCTGAAGCTTTCTTT.